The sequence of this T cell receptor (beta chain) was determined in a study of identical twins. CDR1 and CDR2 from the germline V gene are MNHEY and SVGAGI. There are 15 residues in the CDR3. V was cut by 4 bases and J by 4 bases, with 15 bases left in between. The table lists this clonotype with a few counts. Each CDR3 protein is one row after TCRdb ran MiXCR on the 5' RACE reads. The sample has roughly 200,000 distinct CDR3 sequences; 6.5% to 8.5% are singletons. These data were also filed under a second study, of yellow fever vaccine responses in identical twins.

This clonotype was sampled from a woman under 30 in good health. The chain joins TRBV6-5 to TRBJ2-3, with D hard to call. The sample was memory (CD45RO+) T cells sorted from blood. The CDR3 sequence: CASSSLGDGADTQYF. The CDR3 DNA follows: TGTGCCAGCAGTTCCTTAGGAGATGGGGCAGATACGCAGTATTTT.